Reported below is one T cell receptor (beta chain). Its specificity is not known. TCR alpha and beta CDR3 regions were amplified from RNA using iRepertoire nested multiplex PCR. TCRdb re-called the multiplex PCR reads through MiXCR, storing one row per CDR3 protein. In the table there are about 89,000 distinct CDR3 sequences, about 25% of which are singletons. The data belong to a study of glioma-infiltrating T cells. Study conclusions and caveats: Gliomas, especially low-grade, showed above-expected tissue-blood divergence; non-neoplastic patients showed below.

This clonotype was obtained from a human donor with low-grade glioma or glioblastoma, undergoing nonglioma brain surgery, or in good health (not recorded which). The sequencing sample was made of glioma tissue, nonneoplastic brain tissue, or PBMCs (not recorded which).

The CDR3 here is CASGDSNTGELFF. The DNA of the CDR3 is TGTGCCTCCGGGGACAGCAACACCGGGGAGCTGTTTTTT. The chain recombines TRBV24-1 with TRBJ2-2, with 7 positions matching TRBD1. This CDR3 comprises 13 residues. Per the germline V gene, CDR1 is KGHDR and CDR2 is SFDVKD. The V gene end was trimmed by 12 bases and the J gene end by 2 bases; junction bases not matched to a gene: 5.